This TCR beta chain was documented in a study of graft-versus-host responses after intestinal transplantation. Background on the study: Isolated intestinal, liver-intestinal, or multivisceral transplants were what recipients had. Anti-thymocyte globulin was used for induction in all recipients, who then took tacrolimus and steroids for roughly 3 years. Study-wide findings and caveats: Patients with graft-donor T cell macrochimerism had high graft-versus-host to host-versus-graft clonal ratios in allografts.

About this clone: Its antigen remains unknown.

The CDR3 loop spans 16 amino acids. Trimming took off 4 bases at V and 4 bases at J, with 17 bases between the two ends. Germline lookup yields CDR1 SGDLS and CDR2 YYNGEE. The table came from immunoSEQ multiplex PCR; TCRdb's copy has only in-frame clones and leaves some out. The data contain over 100,000 clones, about 93% of them singletons. This chain uses TRBV9 with TRBJ2-2; D may match TRBD1 or TRBD2 (5 bases each). This clonotype originated in a human donor who received an intestinal transplant. Sequences were derived from unstimulated CD4+ T cells sorted from spleen or lymph node cells, sampled before intestinal transplant. DNA of the CDR3: TGTGCCAGCAGCACACTTAGGGGCGCGGGCACCGGGGAGCTGTTTTTT. Translating gives CASSTLRGAGTGELFF.